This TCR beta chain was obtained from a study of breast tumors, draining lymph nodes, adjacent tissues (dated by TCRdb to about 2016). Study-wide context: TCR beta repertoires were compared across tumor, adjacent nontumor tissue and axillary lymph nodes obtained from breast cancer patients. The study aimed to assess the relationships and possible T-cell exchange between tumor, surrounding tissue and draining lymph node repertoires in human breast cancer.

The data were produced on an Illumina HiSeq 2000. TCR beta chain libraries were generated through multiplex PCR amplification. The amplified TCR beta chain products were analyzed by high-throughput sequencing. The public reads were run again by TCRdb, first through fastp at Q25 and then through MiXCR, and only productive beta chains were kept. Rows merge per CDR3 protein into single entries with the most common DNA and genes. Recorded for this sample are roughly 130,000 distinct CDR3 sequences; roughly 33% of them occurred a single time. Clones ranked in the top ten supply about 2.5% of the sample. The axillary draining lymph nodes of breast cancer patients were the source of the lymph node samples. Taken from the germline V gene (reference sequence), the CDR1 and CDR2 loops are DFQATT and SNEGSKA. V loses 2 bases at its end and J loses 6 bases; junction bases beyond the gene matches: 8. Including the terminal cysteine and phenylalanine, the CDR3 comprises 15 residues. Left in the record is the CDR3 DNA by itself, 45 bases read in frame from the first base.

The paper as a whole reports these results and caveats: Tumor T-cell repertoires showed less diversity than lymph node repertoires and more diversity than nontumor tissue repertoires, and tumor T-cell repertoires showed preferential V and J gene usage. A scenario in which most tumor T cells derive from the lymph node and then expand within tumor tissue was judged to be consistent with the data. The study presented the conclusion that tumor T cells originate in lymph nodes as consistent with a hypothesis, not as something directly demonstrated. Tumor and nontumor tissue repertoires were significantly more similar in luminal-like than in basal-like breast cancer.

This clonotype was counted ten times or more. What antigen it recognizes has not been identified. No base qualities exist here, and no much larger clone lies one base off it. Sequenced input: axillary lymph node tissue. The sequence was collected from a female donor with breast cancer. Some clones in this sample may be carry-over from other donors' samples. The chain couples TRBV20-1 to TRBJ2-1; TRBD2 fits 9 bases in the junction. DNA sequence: TGCAGTGCTAGATCTGCGGGGGGGCGGGGCAATGAGCAGTTCTTC. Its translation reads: CSARSAGGRGNEQFF.